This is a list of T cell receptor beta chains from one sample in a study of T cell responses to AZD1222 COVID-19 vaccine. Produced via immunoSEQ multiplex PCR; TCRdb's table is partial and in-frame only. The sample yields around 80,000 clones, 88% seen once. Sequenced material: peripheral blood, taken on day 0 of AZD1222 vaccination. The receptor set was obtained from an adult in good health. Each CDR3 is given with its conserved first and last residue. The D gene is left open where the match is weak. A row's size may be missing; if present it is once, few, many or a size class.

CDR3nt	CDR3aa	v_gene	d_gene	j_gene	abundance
TGTGCCAGCAGTCGAGACAGGAACGACTATGGCTACACCTTC	CASSRDRNDYGYTF	TRBV6-4	NA	TRBJ1-2	NA
TGTGCCAGCAGCTTGTCCCCGAATCCTGCTAATTCACCCCTCCACTTT	CASSLSPNPANSPLHF	TRBV5-4	NA	TRBJ1-6	NA
TGTGCCAGCACCCGTCTTGGGGGGATTAATGAAAAACTGTTTTTT	CASTRLGGINEKLFF	TRBV7-8	NA	TRBJ1-4	NA
TGTGCCAGCAGCCCGTCGGACGGCTATGGCTACACCTTC	CASSPSDGYGYTF	TRBV7-3	NA	TRBJ1-2	NA
TGCGCCAGCAGTCCGGCTGTAGGAAATGGCTACACCTTC	CASSPAVGNGYTF	TRBV10-1	NA	TRBJ1-2	NA
TGTGCCAGCAGTTTCTCGGGGGGCAATTCACCCCTCCACTTT	CASSFSGGNSPLHF	TRBV27	NA	TRBJ1-6	NA
TGTGCCAGCACACTAGGACAGGGTCAGCCCCAGCATTTT	CASTLGQGQPQHF	TRBV6-5	TRBD1	TRBJ1-5	NA
TGTGCCAGCAGTTACCAGGATCAGCCCCAGCATTTT	CASSYQDQPQHF	TRBV6-5	NA	TRBJ1-5	NA
TGTGCCAGCAGCTTACTACAAGGACAGACCTATGGCTACACCTTC	CASSLLQGQTYGYTF	TRBV11-2	NA	TRBJ1-2	NA
TGTGCCAGCAGCTTAGTAGTCGGGAGGGGGTCAGATACGCAGTATTTT	CASSLVVGRGSDTQYF	TRBV7-2	TRBD2	TRBJ2-3	NA
TGTGCCAGCAGGGAGGGAAGCAACGAGCAGTACTTC	CASREGSNEQYF	TRBV6-5	NA	TRBJ2-7	NA
TGTGCCAGCAGGCCGGACACCCAGACGAGCTCCTATAATTCACCCCTCCACTTT	CASRPDTQTSSYNSPLHF	TRBV28	NA	TRBJ1-6	NA
TGTGCCAGCCGGACGGTAGAGCAGCCCCAGCATTTT	CASRTVEQPQHF	TRBV2	NA	TRBJ1-5	few
TGTGCCAGCAGCTTGGAGCAGGAGGAAGCTTTCTTT	CASSLEQEEAFF	TRBV5-6	NA	TRBJ1-1	NA
TGTGCCAGCAGCTTAGGTCCCGCGGGACAGCCTTATAATTCACCCCTCCACTTT	CASSLGPAGQPYNSPLHF	TRBV7-7	TRBD1	TRBJ1-6	once
TGTGCCAGTAGCTTCCCAAGACGGCACTCTGGAAACACCATATATTTT	CASSFPRRHSGNTIYF	TRBV19	NA	TRBJ1-3	NA
TGTGCCAGCAGCTTAAGGGGACATGGGACCGGGGAGCTGTTTTTT	CASSLRGHGTGELFF	TRBV7-3	NA	TRBJ2-2	once
TGTGCCAGCAGCCCGGGACACCGTGTGGATGAGCAGTTCTTC	CASSPGHRVDEQFF	TRBV9	NA	TRBJ2-1	NA
TGTGCCAGCAGCCAAGTACAGTTCTATGGCTACACCTTC	CASSQVQFYGYTF	TRBV14	NA	TRBJ1-2	NA
TGTGCCAGCAGCCTTGCTAGCGGGATCTACAATGAGCAGTTCTTC	CASSLASGIYNEQFF	TRBV11-3	TRBD2	TRBJ2-1	once
TGTGCCAGCAGCCATGCCGGGGCTGCCATGAACACTGAAGCTTTCTTT	CASSHAGAAMNTEAFF	TRBV3-1/TRBV3-2	NA	TRBJ1-1	NA
TGTGCCAGTAGTATAGATGGGGGCGTCTCAGAGACCCAGTACTTC	CASSIDGGVSETQYF	TRBV19	NA	TRBJ2-5	NA
TGCAGCGTTCATTTGGGTCTGAGGAACACTGAAGCTTTCTTT	CSVHLGLRNTEAFF	TRBV29-1	NA	TRBJ1-1	NA
TGTGCCTGGAGTGTTGAGAATACGCAGTATTTT	CAWSVENTQYF	TRBV30	NA	TRBJ2-3	few
TGTGCCACCAGTGATTACGGACAGGGCGCCCTCGACGAGCAGTACTTC	CATSDYGQGALDEQYF	TRBV24-1	TRBD1	TRBJ2-7	NA
TGTGCCAGCAGCCCAGGGACAGCACAAGAGACCCAGTACTTC	CASSPGTAQETQYF	TRBV5-4	TRBD1	TRBJ2-5	NA
TGTGCCAGTAGTCCCGGGGAGGGCTACGAGCAGTACTTC	CASSPGEGYEQYF	TRBV19	TRBD2	TRBJ2-7	NA
TGTGCCAGCAGTGGACTCTTATACTACGAGCAGTACTTC	CASSGLLYYEQYF	TRBV2	NA	TRBJ2-7	NA
TGTGCCAGCTTAACCGGGACGGCCATTGAAGCTTTCTTT	CASLTGTAIEAFF	TRBV18	NA	TRBJ1-1	NA
TGTGCCAGCAGCCGTAGCGGGGGGGCAGCCAATGAGCAGTTCTTC	CASSRSGGAANEQFF	TRBV14	TRBD2	TRBJ2-1	NA
TGTGCCAGCAGTCCCCCAAGGGGAATGAACACTGAAGCTTTCTTT	CASSPPRGMNTEAFF	TRBV6-5	NA	TRBJ1-1	NA